One sample yielded the 26 T cell receptor beta chains listed below, sequenced in a study of CD8 T cells in ankylosing spondylitis. Study-wide findings and caveats: One TCR beta motif, made up of several highly homologous variants, appeared characteristic of ankylosing spondylitis blood.

Their target antigens are unknown. TCRdb recomputed calls from the 5' RACE reads with MiXCR, one row per CDR3 protein. The data show approximately 140,000 distinct CDR3 sequences, 15% to 20% seen once. The sequenced sample was blood, either unsorted or a sorted T cell fraction (not recorded which). These receptors all come from a male donor with ankylosing spondylitis.

This clonotype has just a few counts. The chain links TRBV11-2 to TRBJ2-7; TRBD1 aligns across 9 bases. The CDR3 totals 15 residues. CDR1 and CDR2 (germline): SGHAT, FQNNGV. With 5 bases clipped from V and 6 bases from J, the junction kept 11 bases outside the gene matches. CDR3 in amino acids: CASSPSPGTGSEQYF. CDR3 DNA: TGTGCCAGCAGCCCCAGTCCCGGGACAGGGAGCGAGCAGTACTTC.

This chain connects TRBV30 to TRBJ2-2; TRBD2 aligns across 13 bases. The CDR3 length is 15 residues. V shed 2 bases, J shed 4 bases, and the junction held 1 base outside the gene matches. The germline V gene encodes CDR1 GTSNPN and CDR2 SVGIG (reference sequence). In nucleotides, the CDR3 is TGTGCCTGGAGTTGGACTAGCGGGAGCACCGGGGAGCTGTTTTTT. Protein: CAWSWTSGSTGELFF.

This clonotype has only a few counts. The V gene is TRBV29-1, the J gene TRBJ2-1, with 14 nucleotides matching TRBD2. CDR1 and CDR2 from the germline V gene are SQVTM and ANQGSEA. The V segment lost 7 bases and the J segment 10 bases; nucleotides outside the gene matches: 9. The CDR3 consists of 14 residues. The CDR3 loop reads CSADGTSGSREQFF. DNA for the CDR3: TGCAGCGCTGATGGGACTAGCGGGAGCCGAGAGCAGTTCTTC.

The rearrangement uses TRBV12-5 and TRBJ1-5; D gene unclear. Germline CDR1 and CDR2: LGHNT and FRNRAP. Trimming cost V 3 bases and J 7 bases, with 10 bases left between them. There are 13 residues in the CDR3. CDR3 DNA sequence: TGTGCTAGTGGTTTTTCCCTTGGGCAGCCCCAGCATTTT. Its protein is CASGFSLGQPQHF.

The chain uses TRBV4-1 and TRBJ2-1; TRBD2 matches 12 bases. Trimming at V came to 0 bases and at J to 4 bases, leaving 4 bases not matched to a gene. The CDR3 contains 17 residues. Germline V gene sequence: CDR1 MGHRA, CDR2 YSYEKL. The chain's CDR3 is CASSQDVGTSGYNEQFF. The CDR3 DNA sequence: TGCGCCAGCAGCCAAGATGTGGGGACTAGCGGGTACAATGAGCAGTTCTTC.

The V gene is TRBV19, the J gene TRBJ1-2; D is ambiguous. Deletions cut 3 bases from V and 7 bases from J, with 9 bases between. Germline V gives CDR1 LNHDA, CDR2 SQIVND (reference sequence). CDR3 size: 12 residues. CDR3 sequence reads: CASSIGLTGYTF. CDR3 DNA: TGTGCCAGTAGTATTGGGTTAACTGGCTACACCTTC.

The gene calls are TRBV7-3 and TRBJ2-3, with D perhaps matching TRBD2 (6 bases). V lost 0 bases to trimming and J lost 2 bases, with 12 bases between them. CDR3 length: 16 amino acids. Per the germline V gene, CDR1 is SGHTA and CDR2 is FQGTGA. The DNA for the CDR3 is TGTGCCAGCAGCTTAACGGCGGGATTCTTCACAGATACGCAGTATTTT. Translating it yields CASSLTAGFFTDTQYF.

This clonotype has only a few counts. The chain is built from TRBV19 and TRBJ1-5; D call uncertain. The V gene's germline CDR1 is LNHDA and CDR2 SQIVND (reference sequence). This CDR3 is 16 amino acids long. V was pared by 0 bases and J by 5 bases, with 14 bases between. CDR3 residues: CASSIEGRGVDQPQHF. DNA for the CDR3: TGTGCCAGTAGTATAGAGGGCCGTGGAGTGGATCAGCCCCAGCATTTT.

This clonotype was recorded at least ten times. The chain combines TRBV12-3 or TRBV12-4 with TRBJ2-1; 8 positions match TRBD1. The junction had 3 bases not matched to a gene; V was cut back by 4 bases and J by 7 bases. The CDR3 is made up of 13 amino acids. CDR3 sequence reads: CASSSTGVNEQFF. CDR3 bases: TGTGCCAGCAGTTCGACAGGGGTTAATGAGCAGTTCTTC.

This sequence joins TRBV27 and TRBJ2-2; D is ambiguous. Germline loops: CDR1 MNHEY, CDR2 SMNVEV (reference sequence). The CDR3 extends over 12 amino acids. V lost 5 bases to trimming and J lost 2 bases, with 3 bases between them. The CDR3 DNA is TGTGCCAGCAGTAGAAACACCGGGGAGCTGTTTTTT. This encodes CASSRNTGELFF.

This clonotype appeared a few times. The chain joins TRBV14 to TRBJ2-1, with D perhaps TRBD2 (6 bases). Germline V gene sequence: CDR1 SGHDN, CDR2 FVKESK. CDR3 length equals 14 residues. The V end lost 5 bases, the J end lost 6 bases, and 14 bases lay between the germline ends. The CDR3 nucleotides are TGTGCCAGCAGCTACTTTAGCGGACCCAATGAGCAGTTCTTC. Residues: CASSYFSGPNEQFF.

This clonotype was recorded at least ten times. V usage is TRBV20-1 and J usage is TRBJ2-1; D may be TRBD2 (6 bases). CDR1 and CDR2 (germline): DFQATT, SNEGSKA (reference sequence). This CDR3 region has 12 residues. Trimming pared 6 bases from V and 8 bases from J, leaving 14 bases between. The CDR3: CSAHGLKDEQFF. CDR3 bases: TGCAGTGCCCACGGACTAAAAGATGAGCAGTTCTTC.

V is TRBV28 and J is TRBJ1-2; D perhaps matches TRBD1 (6 bases). V was clipped by 7 bases and J by 7 bases, with 28 bases between them. CDR1 MDHEN and CDR2 SYDVKM come from the germline V gene. The CDR3 is 17 residues long. CDR3 protein: CASNSMFTGQGFGGYTF. The CDR3 region has the DNA TGTGCCAGCAATTCCATGTTCACAGGTCAGGGGTTCGGTGGCTACACCTTC.

In this sample, this clonotype turned up a few times. The V call is TRBV27, the J call TRBJ2-7; D perhaps matches TRBD1 (5 bases). The ends were cut back, 3 bases at V and 4 bases at J, with 13 bases in the middle. The germline V gene has CDR1 MNHEY and CDR2 SMNVEV (reference sequence). This CDR3 region has 14 residues. CDR3 sequence reads: CASSLNPGRYEQYF. The CDR3 DNA is TGTGCCAGCAGTTTGAATCCAGGGCGTTACGAGCAGTACTTC.

The V call is TRBV12-3 or TRBV12-4, the J call TRBJ2-3, with a tentative D call TRBD2 (6 bases). V was pared by 3 bases and J by 0 bases, with 16 bases between. The CDR3 consists of 17 residues. CDR3: CASSFGGSSESTDTQYF. As DNA, the CDR3 is TGTGCCAGCAGTTTTGGGGGTTCTAGCGAAAGCACAGATACGCAGTATTTT.

V usage is TRBV11-2 and J usage is TRBJ2-7; D call uncertain. The CDR3 consists of 13 residues. The V end was cut by 4 bases, the J end by 1 base, with 8 bases between. Germline-derived CDR1 and CDR2 are SGHAT and FQNNGV. CDR3 in DNA: TGTGCCAGCAGCTCGACAAATTCCTACGAGCAGTACTTC. Translating gives CASSSTNSYEQYF.

This clonotype has only a few counts. V is TRBV10-3 and J is TRBJ2-7; tentatively, D is TRBD2 (6 bases). This CDR3 has 15 residues. Germline assignment: CDR1 ENHRY and CDR2 SYGVKD. The V end was cut by 0 bases, the J end by 3 bases, with 12 bases between. This CDR3 is CAISESGGGDYEQYF. The CDR3 region has the DNA TGTGCCATCAGTGAGTCGGGAGGAGGGGACTACGAGCAGTACTTC.

CDR3 residues: CASSPGLAILARETQYF. CDR3 DNA sequence: TGTGCCAGCAGTCCGGGACTAGCGATCTTGGCTAGGGAGACCCAGTACTTC. The chain carries TRBV27 and TRBJ2-5; 10 nucleotides match TRBD2. The trim removed 5 bases at V and 5 bases at J, leaving 14 bases unmatched. The CDR3 has 17 residues. Per the germline V gene, CDR1 is MNHEY and CDR2 is SMNVEV (reference sequence).

The chain employs TRBV6-2 or TRBV6-3 and TRBJ2-3, with 8 bases lining up with TRBD2. The V segment lost 4 bases and the J segment 2 bases; nucleotides outside the gene matches: 8. The CDR3 sequence is 16 residues long. The V gene's germline CDR1 is MNHEY and CDR2 SVGEGT. CDR3 DNA sequence: TGTGCCAGCAGTTCTTGGCGGGAGGAGAACACAGATACGCAGTATTTT. Translating gives CASSSWREENTDTQYF.

The chain uses TRBV2 and TRBJ2-3; 7 bases are a match to TRBD1. This CDR3 spans 15 amino acids. CDR1 is SNHLY and CDR2 is FYNNEI in the germline V gene. The J segment lost 5 bases and the V segment lost 3 bases, leaving 8 bases of the junction unmatched. The CDR3 spells CASSERDSFRDTQYF. The CDR3 DNA reads TGTGCCAGCAGTGAGAGGGACAGTTTCAGAGATACGCAGTATTTT.

This clonotype has just a few counts. The chain employs TRBV12-3 or TRBV12-4 and TRBJ2-3; the D gene is possibly TRBD2 (6 bases). The CDR3 has 16 residues. V shed 4 bases and J shed 3 bases, with 17 bases lying between them. CDR3 sequence (DNA): TGTGCCAGCAGTTCCCGGGGACTCCTGATGACAGATACGCAGTATTTT. This translates into CASSSRGLLMTDTQYF.

This clonotype has only a few counts. V is TRBV19 and J is TRBJ1-2, with D perhaps TRBD1 (5 bases). Germline-derived CDR1 and CDR2 are LNHDA and SQIVND (reference sequence). V was clipped by 5 bases and J by 2 bases, with 12 bases between them. The CDR3 is 14 residues long. The CDR3 sequence is CASSWQGTNYGYTF. The CDR3 DNA sequence: TGTGCCAGTAGTTGGCAGGGTACAAACTATGGCTACACCTTC.

This clonotype was picked up a small number of times. This chain joins TRBV12-3 or TRBV12-4 and TRBJ2-1; possible D gene TRBD1, 6 bases. CDR3 length: 15 amino acids. The V end was cut by 3 bases, the J end by 3 bases, with 12 bases between. CDR3 coding DNA: TGTGCCAGCAGTTTGGGGGCAGGGTTCTACAATGAGCAGTTCTTC. It is translated as CASSLGAGFYNEQFF.

The V and J genes are TRBV27 and TRBJ2-7; the match to TRBD2 covers 10 bases. Per the germline V gene, CDR1 is MNHEY and CDR2 is SMNVEV (reference sequence). The trim removed 5 bases at V and 4 bases at J, leaving 8 bases unmatched. The length of the CDR3 is 15 residues. CDR3 loop: CASSTTGTSVYEQYF. In DNA form, the CDR3 reads TGTGCCAGCAGTACGACCGGGACTAGCGTTTACGAGCAGTACTTC.

This rearrangement joins TRBV12-5 to TRBJ1-5; the D is unclear. Germline values: CDR1 LGHNT, CDR2 FRNRAP. The CDR3 totals 12 residues. V was clipped by 1 base and J by 6 bases, with 4 bases between them. The CDR3: CASGLAGQPQHF. The CDR3 DNA reads as TGTGCTAGTGGTTTGGCGGGTCAGCCCCAGCATTTT.

This clonotype has just a few counts. The rearrangement joins TRBV2 to TRBJ1-2; D is possibly TRBD1 (6 bases). The CDR3 sequence is 15 residues long. The ends were cut back, 1 base at V and 3 bases at J, with 12 bases in the middle. CDR1 and CDR2 from the germline V gene are SNHLY and FYNNEI. The CDR3 nucleotides are TGTGCCAGCAGTGAAGTGGGCAGGGGTGACTATGGCTACACCTTC. It specifies CASSEVGRGDYGYTF.